This T cell receptor (beta chain) derives from a study of OX40 agonist ivuxolimab in advanced cancers. Study-level information: Those treated in dose escalation had hepatocellular carcinoma, melanoma, renal cell cancer or head and neck cancer. Antecedent anti-PD-1, anti-PD-L1 or anti-CTLA-4 therapy was permissible, with 35% to 40% having received some.

Samples were taken at baseline and on day 1 of cycles 4 and 7. Germline V gene lookup returns CDR1 MDHEN and CDR2 SYDVKM. The CDR3 is made up of 11 amino acids. Trimming left V 5 bases short and J 2 bases short, with 2 bases between. TCRdb's table, derived via immunoSEQ multiplex PCR, lists solely in-frame clones and lacks some. Of about 19,000 clones in the sample, about 86% were seen once. This sequence originates from an adult with an advanced solid tumor such as melanoma, head and neck, liver or kidney cancer. This specimen consisted of CD4+ or CD8+ T cells sorted from blood, obtained in a trial of the OX40 agonist ivuxolimab. J is TRBJ2-3 and V is TRBV28; D unclear. The CDR3 region has the DNA TGTGCCAGCAGTAACACAGATACGCAGTATTTT. Its protein is CASSNTDTQYF.